Listed here are 19 T cell receptor beta chains from one sample, sequenced in a study of blood T cell repertoires in COVID-19. Assay used: immunoSEQ multiplex PCR; TCRdb lists only in-frame clones, some missing. This sample has roughly 100,000 clones; around 80% occur once, and the top ten carry 18%. Sequenced input: peripheral blood. Receptor source: a man at least 80 years old with acute or convalescent COVID-19.

This clone was observed a few times. The J gene is TRBJ2-1, the V gene TRBV29-1; 8 nucleotides match TRBD1. The CDR3 runs 15 residues. The V gene's germline CDR1 is SQVTM and CDR2 ANQGSEA. J lost 4 bases, V lost 4 bases, and 9 bases had no gene match. CDR3 protein: CSVAIDRGKYNEQFF. CDR3 coding DNA: TGCAGCGTTGCAATCGACAGGGGAAAATACAATGAGCAGTTCTTC.

This chain uses TRBV12-3 or TRBV12-4 with TRBJ2-7; 7 bases line up with TRBD1. This CDR3 contains 13 residues. V lost 6 bases to trimming and J lost 5 bases; unmatched junction nucleotides: 7. CDR3 sequence: CASSYTGAHEQYF. As DNA, the CDR3 is TGTGCCAGCAGCTATACAGGGGCCCACGAGCAGTACTTC.

This clone was seen only a few times. The chain combines TRBV9 with TRBJ2-1; D perhaps matches TRBD2 (7 bases). Germline V CDR1 and CDR2: SGDLS, YYNGEE. This CDR3 has 15 amino acids. Trimming left V 4 bases short and J 6 bases short, with 17 bases between. CDR3 in amino acids: CASSPRGGAFNEQFF. For the CDR3, the DNA is TGTGCCAGCAGCCCTAGGGGGGGGGCCTTCAATGAGCAGTTCTTC.

The chain employs TRBV19 and TRBJ1-1; perhaps TRBD1 as D (6 bases). The CDR3 length is 15 residues. The germline CDR1 and CDR2 sequences are LNHDA and SQIVND (reference sequence). The germline V and J ends were trimmed by 5 bases and 1 base, with 14 bases remaining between them. The CDR3 sequence: CASSPGGLWNTEAFF. The CDR3 nucleotides are TGTGCCAGTAGTCCGGGGGGCCTTTGGAACACTGAAGCTTTCTTT.

This chain links TRBV6-2 or TRBV6-3 with TRBJ1-5, with D tentatively TRBD1 (5 bases). V lost 1 base to trimming and J lost 4 bases, with 8 bases between them. In germline, CDR1 is MNHEY, CDR2 SVGEGT. This CDR3 contains 14 residues. The CDR3 DNA reads TGTGCCAGCAGTTACTTACAGGTTAATCAGCCCCAGCATTTT. Protein: CASSYLQVNQPQHF.

The chain recombines TRBV11-2 with TRBJ1-1, with a tentative D call TRBD1 (6 bases). V was trimmed by 2 bases and J by 3 bases, leaving 7 bases between them. Germline V gives CDR1 SGHAT, CDR2 FQNNGV. This CDR3 has 13 amino acids. The CDR3 coding sequence is TGTGCCAGCAGCTTAAGACAGGACACTGAAGCTTTCTTT. Its translation is CASSLRQDTEAFF.

This chain connects TRBV11-2 to TRBJ1-5, with TRBD1 as a possible D gene (6 bases). Germline V gene sequence: CDR1 SGHAT, CDR2 FQNNGV. This CDR3 comprises 15 residues. Trimming stripped 5 bases from V and 6 bases from J, with 17 bases between. The CDR3 sequence is CASSSSRQASQPQHF. CDR3 nucleotide sequence: TGTGCCAGCAGCAGTAGTCGACAGGCCAGTCAGCCCCAGCATTTT. The full variable domain, rest sourced from reference TRBV11-2 and TRBJ1-5, is EAGVAQSPRYKIIEKRQSVAFWCNPISGHATLYWYQQILGQGPKLLIQFQNNGVVDDSQLPKDRFSAERLKGVDSTLKIQPAKLEDSAVYLCASSSSRQASQPQHFGDGTRLSIL.

J is TRBJ2-5 and V is TRBV5-6; D is uncertain. The J call may be mistaken, given a closer DNA end match to TRBJ2-7. CDR3 size: 11 residues. CDR1 is SGHDT and CDR2 is YYEEEE in the germline V gene. The CDR3 sequence is CASSSAYEQYF. The CDR3 DNA follows: TGTGCCAGCAGCTCCGCCTACGAGCAGTACTTC.

The rearrangement uses TRBV9 and TRBJ2-7; 8 bases are shared with TRBD1. V gave up 3 bases and J gave up 6 bases; unmatched junction bases: 5. The CDR3 contains 13 residues. Germline lookup yields CDR1 SGDLS and CDR2 YYNGEE. CDR3 nucleotides: TGTGCCAGCAGCGACGGGACAGGTCGCGAGCAGTACTTC. Its protein is CASSDGTGREQYF.

The chain employs TRBV20-1 and TRBJ1-2, with D uncertain. The CDR3 totals 12 residues. The V gene lost 3 bases and the J gene lost 2 bases, with 7 bases spanning the gap. Germline V gives CDR1 DFQATT, CDR2 SNEGSKA (reference sequence). CDR3 nucleotides: TGCAGTGCTAGTCCGAGGAACTATGGCTACACCTTC. Amino acid sequence: CSASPRNYGYTF.

This chain uses TRBV6-2 or TRBV6-3 with TRBJ1-5, with D possibly being TRBD1 (5 bases). Germline loops: CDR1 MNHEY, CDR2 SVGEGT. The CDR3 runs 15 residues. V was clipped by 5 bases and J by 2 bases, with 13 bases between them. The CDR3 coding sequence is TGTGCCAGCAGTCCCCAGGGCCGTGGCAATCAGCCCCAGCATTTT. Protein product: CASSPQGRGNQPQHF.

The chain joins TRBV30 to TRBJ2-3; D unclear. V was cut by 2 bases and J by 2 bases, with 8 bases left in between. Germline-derived CDR1 and CDR2 are GTSNPN and SVGIG (reference sequence). This CDR3 has 13 amino acids. The CDR3 here is CAWSSSYTDTQYF. The CDR3 DNA reads as TGTGCCTGGAGTTCTAGTTACACAGATACGCAGTATTTT.

In DNA, the CDR3 is TGTGCCATCAAACCACAGGGGAACTATGGCTACACCTTC. Translation gives CAIKPQGNYGYTF. The V gene is TRBV10-3, the J gene TRBJ1-2; 7 bases match TRBD1. Germline lookup yields CDR1 ENHRY and CDR2 SYGVKD. The CDR3 length is 13 residues. Unmatched junction bases numbered 4, after V lost 7 bases and J lost 2 bases.

This clone was observed a handful of times. The chain has TRBV6-7 and TRBJ1-5, with a possible D match to TRBD1 (6 bases). TRBV6-7 is given ORF status, its function remaining uncertain. This CDR3 is 14 amino acids long. Trimming shortened V by 5 bases and J by 4 bases, and 12 bases separated the two germline ends. The CDR3 coding sequence is TGTGCCAGCAGTAATGGACAGTTAAATCAGCCCCAGCATTTT. As protein: CASSNGQLNQPQHF.

The rearrangement joins TRBV24-1 to TRBJ2-1; the match to TRBD1 covers 7 bases. The CDR3 extends over 16 amino acids. Trimming at V came to 4 bases and at J to 3 bases, leaving 8 bases not matched to a gene. Germline loops: CDR1 KGHDR, CDR2 SFDVKD. This CDR3 is CATSDHRQGDYNEQFF. Here the CDR3 DNA reads TGTGCCACCAGTGACCATAGACAGGGCGACTACAATGAGCAGTTCTTC.

The chain joins TRBV27 to TRBJ1-3, with 9 bases that match TRBD1. V dropped 0 bases and J dropped 0; count of bases not matched to a gene: 9. Germline V gene sequence: CDR1 MNHEY, CDR2 SMNVEV (reference sequence). The CDR3 length is 19 residues. This CDR3 is CASSLSPGQGTFSGNTIYF. CDR3 nucleotides: TGTGCCAGCAGTTTATCCCCGGGACAGGGAACCTTCTCTGGAAACACCATATATTTT.

V usage is TRBV3-1 (or the pseudogene TRBV3-2) and J usage is TRBJ2-2; 9 bases are shared with TRBD1. V was pared by 5 bases and J by 4 bases, with 5 bases of the junction left unmatched. CDR1 is LGHDT, CDR2 YNNKEL, per germline (reference sequence). This CDR3 comprises 15 residues. The chain's CDR3 is CASSKGTGSTGELFF. The CDR3 bases are TGTGCCAGCAGCAAAGGGACAGGGAGCACCGGGGAGCTGTTTTTT.

V and J are TRBV6-1 and TRBJ2-7; 9 bases match TRBD1. The V gene's germline CDR1 is MNHNS and CDR2 SASEGT. After removal of 0 bases from V and 9 bases from J, the junction contained 9 bases not matched to a gene. The CDR3 spans 15 residues. CDR3 DNA sequence: TGTGCCAGCAGTGAAGCGGGACAGGGTAAAACGGGGCAGTACTTC. It yields the protein CASSEAGQGKTGQYF.

The V gene is TRBV27, the J gene TRBJ2-7; D perhaps matches TRBD1 (6 bases). CDR3 length: 13 residues. V lost 6 bases, J lost 2 bases, and 11 bases lay in between. Germline lookup yields CDR1 MNHEY and CDR2 SMNVEV (reference sequence). The CDR3: CASSTGYTYEQYF. The CDR3 region has the DNA TGTGCCAGCAGCACAGGGTATACCTACGAGCAGTACTTC.